These 27 T cell receptor beta chains came from one sample sequenced in a study of T cells in Graves' hyperthyroidism and ophthalmopathy. What was amplified from RNA transcripts were TCR beta CDR3 regions. The TCR CDR3 was amplified in a first-round RT-PCR using the HTBI primer set. TCRdb re-called the multiplex PCR reads through MiXCR, storing one row per CDR3 protein. The data show 300,000 to 450,000 distinct CDR3 sequences, 20% to 25% seen once. Material for sequencing was blood. These receptor sequences come from a man aged 45-65 years with Graves' hyperthyroidism.

The chain is built from TRBV28 and TRBJ2-6; no firm D call. V was trimmed by 7 bases and J by 0 bases, leaving 7 bases between them. Germline-derived CDR1 and CDR2 are MDHEN and SYDVKM. This CDR3 has 14 residues. The CDR3, as DNA: TGTGCCAGCACCCCTGGCTCTGGGGCCAACGTCCTGACTTTC. This sequence encodes CASTPGSGANVLTF.

Points on this clonotype: Being one base from a much bigger clone, this may be a read error. V and J are TRBV11-2 and TRBJ2-1, with unresolved D. V was shortened by 6 bases and J by 10 bases, with 16 bases between the two germline ends. The CDR3 has 13 residues. CDR1 is SGHAT and CDR2 is FQNNGV in the germline V gene. The CDR3 here is CASSVLGSYEQFF. DNA for the CDR3: TGTGCCAGCAGTGTGCTGGGTTCCTACGAGCAGTTCTTC. The variable domain in full, with the rest retrieved from reference TRBV11-2 and TRBJ2-1, is EAGVAQSPRYKIIEKRQSVAFWCNPISGHATLYWYQQILGQGPKLLIQFQNNGVVDDSQLPKDRFSAERLKGVDSTLKIQPAKLEDSAVYLCASSVLGSYEQFFGPGTRLTVL.

This clonotype was counted a few times. The chain couples TRBV19 to TRBJ2-1; D call uncertain. Germline V lookup: CDR1 LNHDA, CDR2 SQIVND (reference sequence). CDR3 length: 13 residues. V shed 3 bases and J shed 5 bases, with 8 bases lying between them. CDR3 region: CASSISVNNEQFF. The CDR3 region has the DNA TGTGCCAGTAGTATTTCAGTCAACAATGAGCAGTTCTTC.

Only a few counts were recorded for this clonotype. The gene calls are TRBV20-1 and TRBJ2-7; D is undetermined. The CDR3 is made up of 14 amino acids. Trimming stripped 2 bases from V and 3 bases from J, with 14 bases between. Looked up from germline, CDR1 is DFQATT and CDR2 is SNEGSKA (reference sequence). The CDR3 spells CSARLGTEFYEQYF. The CDR3 DNA sequence: TGCAGTGCTAGACTTGGCACGGAATTCTACGAGCAGTACTTC.

This clonotype was counted only a few times. CDR3 amino acids: CASSQGPDRGVGLGETQYF. Written as DNA, the CDR3 is TGTGCCAGCAGCCAAGGCCCCGACAGGGGAGTAGGATTAGGGGAGACCCAGTACTTC. This chain links TRBV3-1 with TRBJ2-5; 8 bases match TRBD1. V trimming: 1 base; J trimming: 5 bases; junction bases outside the gene matches: 18. CDR1 is LGHDT, CDR2 YNNKEL, per germline (reference sequence). There are 19 residues in the CDR3.

This clonotype has only a few counts. The chain's CDR3 is CASTVAGASGEQYF. The CDR3 coding sequence is TGCGCCAGCACCGTAGCGGGAGCCTCCGGCGAGCAGTACTTC. This chain connects TRBV10-2 to TRBJ2-7, with TRBD2 matching 9 bases. Germline V gene lookup returns CDR1 WSHSY and CDR2 SAAADI. V dropped 7 bases and J dropped 6; count of bases not matched to a gene: 10. This CDR3 is built from 14 residues.

The chain has TRBV5-1 and TRBJ1-2, with 9 nucleotides matching TRBD1. V lost 4 bases to trimming and J lost 8 bases; unmatched junction nucleotides: 6. CDR1 SGHRS and CDR2 YFSETQ come from the germline V gene. The CDR3 contains 13 residues. CDR3 loop: CASSLQGAEGYTF. Here the CDR3 DNA reads TGCGCCAGCAGCCTACAGGGGGCGGAAGGCTACACCTTC.

V usage is TRBV10-3 and J usage is TRBJ2-5; D is perhaps TRBD1 (6 bases). The CDR3 spans 14 residues. Trimming stripped 10 bases from V and 5 bases from J, with 20 bases between. Looked up from germline, CDR1 is ENHRY and CDR2 is SYGVKD. The CDR3 DNA reads as TGTGCCACCTCTTACGAACAGGGATTGGAGACCCAGTACTTC. It yields the protein CATSYEQGLETQYF.

This clonotype was detected a few times. The rearrangement links TRBV5-1 to TRBJ2-3, with 11 bases identical to TRBD2. CDR1 and CDR2 from the germline V gene are SGHRS and YFSETQ. V lost 3 bases to trimming and J lost 3 bases; unmatched junction nucleotides: 9. The CDR3 runs to 17 residues. CDR3: CASSSGPSGRWTDTQYF. As DNA, the CDR3 is TGCGCCAGCAGCTCAGGACCTAGCGGGAGGTGGACAGATACGCAGTATTTT. The full variable domain, in which reference TRBV5-1 and TRBJ2-3 provide the parts outside the CDR3, is KAGVTQTPRYLIKTRGQQVTLSCSPISGHRSVSWYQQTPGQGLQFLFEYFSETQRNKGNFPGRFSGRQFSNSRSEMNVSTLELGDSALYLCASSSGPSGRWTDTQYFGPGTRLTVL.

This clonotype has just a few counts. The genes are TRBV2 and TRBJ2-3; TRBD2 matches 8 bases. This CDR3 is 15 amino acids long. CDR1 and CDR2 (germline): SNHLY, FYNNEI. V shed 5 bases and J 1 base; nucleotides not matched to a gene: 5. The DNA of the CDR3 is TGTGCCAGCAGTTTAGCGGGAACTGGCACAGATACGCAGTATTTT. The encoded protein is CASSLAGTGTDTQYF.

V usage is TRBV4-1 and J usage is TRBJ2-1; possibly TRBD2 for D (6 bases). Germline lookup yields CDR1 MGHRA and CDR2 YSYEKL. V was pared by 3 bases and J by 6 bases, with 15 bases between. The CDR3 has 15 residues. This chain's CDR3 is CASSHGRQGGNEQFF. CDR3 in DNA: TGCGCCAGCAGCCATGGACGGCAGGGAGGCAATGAGCAGTTCTTC.

This clonotype was counted between two and nine times. The gene calls are TRBV12-5 and TRBJ1-4, with D perhaps TRBD1 (6 bases). The CDR3 consists of 15 residues. Germline CDR1 is LGHNT and CDR2 is FRNRAP. V was shortened by 1 base and J by 13 bases, with 19 bases between the two germline ends. CDR3 protein: CASGLALGTSEALFF. The CDR3 DNA reads as TGTGCTAGTGGTTTGGCCCTAGGGACATCGGAGGCACTGTTTTTT.

This clonotype was observed many times. This chain connects TRBV7-9 to TRBJ2-7, with no clear D. The V gene's germline CDR1 is SEHNR and CDR2 FQNEAQ (reference sequence). The CDR3 totals 13 residues. V gave up 5 bases and J gave up 3 bases, with 11 bases separating them. This chain's CDR3 is CASSATEGYEQYF. CDR3 coding DNA: TGTGCCAGCAGCGCAACCGAAGGCTACGAGCAGTACTTC.

This clonotype came up a few times. This sequence joins TRBV3-1 and TRBJ2-5; TRBD2 might be the D (5 bases). Germline CDR1 LGHDT, CDR2 YNNKEL (reference sequence). V was clipped by 2 bases and J by 0 bases, with 7 bases between them. This CDR3 has 14 residues. The chain's CDR3 is CASSQTGNQETQYF. CDR3 nucleotide sequence: TGTGCCAGCAGCCAAACCGGGAACCAAGAGACCCAGTACTTC.

The chain couples TRBV19 to TRBJ1-1, with a possible D match to TRBD1 (5 bases). Germline CDR1 is LNHDA and CDR2 is SQIVND (reference sequence). V was clipped by 10 bases and J by 3 bases, with 12 bases between them. This CDR3 comprises 12 residues. The CDR3 protein is CATSEGYTEAFF. CDR3 nucleotides: TGTGCCACTTCCGAGGGGTACACTGAAGCTTTCTTT.

This clonotype has at least ten counts. This chain uses TRBV20-1 with TRBJ2-7, with 9 bases identical to TRBD2. The length of the CDR3 is 17 residues. With V trimmed by 0 bases and J by 1 base, 10 bases remained unmatched. Germline V lookup: CDR1 DFQATT, CDR2 SNEGSKA (reference sequence). CDR3 sequence: CSARDRRLAVGSYEQYF. CDR3 in DNA: TGCAGTGCTAGAGATCGAAGACTAGCGGTGGGGTCCTACGAGCAGTACTTC.

The chain has TRBV7-2 and TRBJ2-7, with 11 positions matching TRBD2. Germline V gene lookup returns CDR1 SGHTA and CDR2 FQGNSA. The V segment lost 0 bases and the J segment 2 bases; nucleotides outside the gene matches: 6. The CDR3 is 17 amino acids. The CDR3 DNA follows: TGTGCCAGCAGCTTAGCGGATCCGGGACTAGCGGCCTACGAGCAGTACTTC. This sequence encodes CASSLADPGLAAYEQYF.

There are a few counts of this clonotype. The V gene is TRBV7-9, the J gene TRBJ2-1, with D unclear. CDR3 length: 11 amino acids. Germline CDR1 is SEHNR and CDR2 is FQNEAQ (reference sequence). Trimming removed 7 bases from V and 8 bases from J, with 9 bases in between. The CDR3 reads CASTLLDEQFF. CDR3 in DNA: TGTGCCAGCACCCTATTGGATGAGCAGTTCTTC.

In regard to this clonotype: Its ends do not fully match the called genes, so a read error is possible. The chain combines TRBV29-1 with TRBJ2-2, with D perhaps TRBD2 (5 bases). The germline CDR1 and CDR2 sequences are SQVTM and ANQGSEA. There are 12 residues in the CDR3. This CDR3 reads CSVGYFTGELFF. In DNA, the CDR3 is TGCAGCGTCGGGTACTTCACCGGGGAGTTGTTTTTT.

This clonotype occurred many times. The rearrangement links TRBV11-2 to TRBJ1-5; D is unresolved. The CDR3 loop spans 14 amino acids. Germline V gene lookup returns CDR1 SGHAT and CDR2 FQNNGV. V was shortened by 1 base and J by 3 bases, with 7 bases between the two germline ends. DNA of the CDR3: TGTGCCAGCAGCTTAGGTGGTCACAATCAGCCCCAGCATTTT. Translated: CASSLGGHNQPQHF.

This sequence joins TRBV19 and TRBJ1-4, with D perhaps TRBD1 (5 bases). The CDR3 has 15 amino acids. Between the trimmed V and J ends, which lost 3 bases and 6 bases, there was a span of 14 bases. CDR1 and CDR2 from the germline V gene are LNHDA and SQIVND (reference sequence). The CDR3: CASSMGWGWHEKLFF. The CDR3 nucleotides are TGTGCCAGTAGTATGGGTTGGGGGTGGCATGAAAAACTGTTTTTT.

The J gene is TRBJ2-2, the V gene TRBV6-5; D is perhaps TRBD2 (5 bases). Germline lookup yields CDR1 MNHEY and CDR2 SVGAGI. The CDR3 consists of 16 residues. The V end lost 5 bases, the J end lost 6 bases, and 19 bases lay between the germline ends. The chain's CDR3 is CASSNLGLGHAGELFF. For the CDR3, the DNA is TGTGCCAGCAGTAACCTAGGACTGGGCCATGCCGGGGAGCTGTTTTTT.

This clonotype was detected many times. This sequence joins TRBV20-1 and TRBJ1-1; perhaps TRBD1 as D (6 bases). Germline V lookup: CDR1 DFQATT, CDR2 SNEGSKA (reference sequence). There are 14 residues in the CDR3. Trimming took 0 bases from V and 3 from J, leaving 11 bases between them. The CDR3 DNA sequence: TGCAGTGCTAGAGATCTGAACAGGGACACTGAAGCTTTCTTT. Amino acids: CSARDLNRDTEAFF.

This clonotype came up a few times. This chain connects TRBV24-1 to TRBJ2-6; D is unresolved. Germline V gene data show CDR1 as KGHDR and CDR2 as SFDVKD. The ends were cut back, 12 bases at V and 5 bases at J, with 10 bases in the middle. The CDR3 contains 12 residues. CDR3 DNA: TGTGCCTCCCAAGGCAGGGCCAACGTCCTGACTTTC. This gives the protein CASQGRANVLTF.

The genes are TRBV19 and TRBJ1-3; maybe TRBD1 (5 bases). The CDR3 is made up of 17 amino acids. V shed 3 bases and J shed 0 bases, with 15 bases lying between them. Germline V gene sequence: CDR1 LNHDA, CDR2 SQIVND (reference sequence). In DNA form, the CDR3 reads TGTGCCAGTAGTATTATCTTGGGGCCGAGCTCTGGAAACACCATATATTTT. It translates to CASSIILGPSSGNTIYF.

Ten or more counts support this clonotype. This chain links TRBV2 with TRBJ2-1, with 9 nucleotides matching TRBD2. Germline trimming cut 2 bases from V and 6 bases from J; bases unmatched to any gene: 8. This CDR3 contains 16 residues. Germline CDR1 and CDR2: SNHLY and FYNNEI. Here the CDR3 DNA reads TGTGCCAGCAGTGAACCAAGCGGGAGGAGCTCCAATGAGCAGTTCTTC. This codes for CASSEPSGRSSNEQFF.

The CDR3 spells CASSQGQDGYTF. The CDR3, as DNA: TGTGCCAGCAGCCAAGGACAGGATGGCTACACCTTC. The V gene is TRBV11-1, the J gene TRBJ1-2; 7 bases map to TRBD1. V was clipped by 5 bases and J by 6 bases; unmatched bases: 3. The CDR3 runs to 12 residues. CDR1 and CDR2 (germline): SGHAT, FQDESV (reference sequence).